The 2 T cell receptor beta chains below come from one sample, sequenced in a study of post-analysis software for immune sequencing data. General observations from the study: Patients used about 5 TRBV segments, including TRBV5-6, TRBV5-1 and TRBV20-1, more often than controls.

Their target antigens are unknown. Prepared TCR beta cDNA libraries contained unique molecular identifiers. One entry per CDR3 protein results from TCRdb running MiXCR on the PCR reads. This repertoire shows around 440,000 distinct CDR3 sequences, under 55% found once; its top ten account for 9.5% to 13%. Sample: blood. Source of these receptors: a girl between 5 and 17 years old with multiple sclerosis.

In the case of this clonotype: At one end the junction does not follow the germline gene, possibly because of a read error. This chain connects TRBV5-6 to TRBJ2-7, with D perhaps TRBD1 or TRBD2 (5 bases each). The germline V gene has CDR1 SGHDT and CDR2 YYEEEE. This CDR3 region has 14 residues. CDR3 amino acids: CASSSLGRSYEQYF. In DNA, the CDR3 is TGTGCCAGCAGCTCGTTGGGACGATCCTACGAACAGTACTTC.

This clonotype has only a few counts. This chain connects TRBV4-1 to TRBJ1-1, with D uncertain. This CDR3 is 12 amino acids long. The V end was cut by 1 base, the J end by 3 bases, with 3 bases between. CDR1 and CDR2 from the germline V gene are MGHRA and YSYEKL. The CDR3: CASSQGDTEAFF. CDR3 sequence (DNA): TGCGCCAGCAGCCAAGGTGACACTGAAGCTTTCTTT.